The 18 T cell receptor beta chains listed next were all sequenced from one sample in a study of glioma-infiltrating T cells after dendritic cell vaccination. The protocol was immunoSEQ multiplex PCR, while the TCRdb copy is restricted to in-frame clones and leaves out a portion. Here the sample spans approximately 93,000 clones, approximately 81% being singletons. Time point of the sample: after dendritic cell vaccination, including at tumor progression/relapse. This material consisted of blood, taken after dendritic cell vaccination. Every receptor here comes from a human donor with glioblastoma.

This chain links TRBV27 with TRBJ2-1; D is perhaps TRBD2 (6 bases). CDR3 size: 17 residues. V lost 5 bases, J lost 6 bases, and 23 bases lay in between. The germline CDR1 and CDR2 sequences are MNHEY and SMNVEV (reference sequence). CDR3 protein: CASSHRGSGGVGNEQFF. The CDR3 DNA follows: TGTGCCAGCAGTCATCGGGGTAGCGGAGGGGTTGGCAATGAGCAGTTCTTC.

This chain connects TRBV10-3 to TRBJ2-7, with a possible D match to TRBD2 (6 bases). The CDR3 covers 15 residues. V was pared by 0 bases and J by 5 bases, with 14 bases between. Germline values: CDR1 ENHRY, CDR2 SYGVKD. The CDR3 here is CAISESIRTTHEQYF. The CDR3 nucleotides are TGTGCCATCAGTGAGTCGATAAGGACTACCCACGAGCAGTACTTC.

The chain has TRBV27 and TRBJ2-7; 7 nucleotides agree with TRBD1. CDR1 and CDR2 (germline): MNHEY, SMNVEV (reference sequence). V shed 5 bases and J 3 bases; nucleotides not matched to a gene: 4. This CDR3 is 13 amino acids long. CDR3 DNA sequence: TGTGCCAGCAGTCCCCAGGGGGTCTACGAGCAGTACTTC. It is translated as CASSPQGVYEQYF.

The chain employs TRBV5-1 and TRBJ2-7, with D possibly being TRBD1 (5 bases). Germline V gene sequence: CDR1 SGHRS, CDR2 YFSETQ. Between the trimmed V and J ends, which lost 0 bases and 3 bases, there was a span of 13 bases. CDR3 length equals 15 residues. CDR3 loop: CASSLEGVRIYEQYF. CDR3 DNA sequence: TGCGCCAGCAGCTTGGAAGGGGTTCGGATCTACGAGCAGTACTTC. Supplemented by reference TRBV5-1 and TRBJ2-7, the full variable domain reads KAGVTQTPRYLIKTRGQQVTLSCSPISGHRSVSWYQQTPGQGLQFLFEYFSETQRNKGNFPGRFSGRQFSNSRSEMNVSTLELGDSALYLCASSLEGVRIYEQYFGPGTRLTVT.

On this clone itself: Mismatch with germline at one junction end may stem from a read error. This chain links TRBV7-3 with TRBJ2-5; D might be TRBD2 (6 bases). The germline CDR1 and CDR2 sequences are SGHTA and FQGTGA. The CDR3 consists of 14 residues. The CDR3 sequence is CASSPRENRETQYF. The CDR3 DNA reads as TGCGCCAGCAGCCCGCGGGAAAATCGGGAGACCCAGTACTTC. The full variable domain, rest sourced from reference TRBV7-3 and TRBJ2-5, is GAGVSQTPSNKVTEKGKYVELRCDPISGHTALYWYRQSLGQGPEFLIYFQGTGAADDSGLPNDRFFAVRPEGSVSTLKIQRTERGDSAVYLCASSPRENRETQYFGPGTRLLVL.

This clone turned up a few times. J is TRBJ1-6 and V is TRBV5-1; 7 bases are a match to TRBD1. J gave up 6 bases and V 4 bases, and 4 bases lay outside the gene matches. Germline CDR1 is SGHRS and CDR2 is YFSETQ. The CDR3 length is 14 residues. The CDR3 loop is CASSPGTANSPLHF. The CDR3 DNA reads as TGCGCCAGCAGCCCCGGGACAGCTAATTCACCCCTCCACTTT. Based on the CDR3 plus reference TRBV5-1 and TRBJ1-6, the full variable domain is KAGVTQTPRYLIKTRGQQVTLSCSPISGHRSVSWYQQTPGQGLQFLFEYFSETQRNKGNFPGRFSGRQFSNSRSEMNVSTLELGDSALYLCASSPGTANSPLHFGNGTRLTVT.

The chain is built from TRBV18 and TRBJ2-3; 7 bases line up with TRBD1. The trim removed 2 bases at V and 1 base at J, leaving 0 bases unmatched. CDR1 KGHSH and CDR2 LQKENI come from the germline V gene. The CDR3 covers 14 residues. The CDR3 loop reads CASSPTGGTDTQYF. The CDR3 DNA reads TGTGCCAGCTCACCAACAGGGGGCACAGATACGCAGTATTTT.

The chain combines TRBV19 with TRBJ1-2; 7 positions match TRBD1. CDR1 and CDR2 from the germline V gene are LNHDA and SQIVND (reference sequence). The CDR3 runs to 12 residues. With V trimmed by 4 bases and J by 4 bases, 0 bases remained unmatched. The CDR3 sequence is CASSNRGYGYTF. CDR3 sequence (DNA): TGTGCCAGTAGTAACAGGGGCTATGGCTACACCTTC.

This chain connects TRBV7-2 to TRBJ2-7; D perhaps matches TRBD1 (5 bases). V was trimmed by 5 bases and J by 3 bases, leaving 11 bases between them. This CDR3 is built from 13 residues. Germline V CDR1 and CDR2: SGHTA, FQGNSA. In DNA form, the CDR3 reads TGTGCCAGCAGCCGCGGACAAGTCTACGAGCAGTACTTC. This codes for CASSRGQVYEQYF.

J is TRBJ2-2 and V is TRBV4-1; TRBD1 matches at 8 bases. CDR1 and CDR2 (germline): MGHRA, YSYEKL. J was trimmed by 6 bases and V by 0 bases; bases with no gene match: 6. CDR3 length: 16 residues. CDR3: CASSQEGRGLPGELFF. The DNA for the CDR3 is TGCGCCAGCAGCCAAGAAGGCAGGGGGCTACCCGGGGAGCTGTTTTTT.

This rearrangement joins TRBV6-5 to TRBJ2-2, with no clear D. The CDR3 consists of 14 residues. Per the germline V gene, CDR1 is MNHEY and CDR2 is SVGAGI. The V end was cut by 0 bases, the J end by 4 bases, with 6 bases between. This CDR3 is CASSYSGSTGELFF. The CDR3 coding sequence is TGTGCCAGCAGTTACTCCGGTAGCACCGGGGAGCTGTTTTTT.

This clone has only a few counts. This chain joins TRBV5-1 and TRBJ1-1; 8 nucleotides align to TRBD1. Germline CDR1 reads SGHRS; CDR2 reads YFSETQ. The CDR3 has 14 amino acids. J lost 4 bases, V lost 4 bases, and 6 bases had no gene match. Here the CDR3 DNA reads TGCGCCAGCAGCGTTCAGGGGGCGAGCACTGAAGCTTTCTTT. Translation: CASSVQGASTEAFF.

This clone was observed a handful of times. V usage is TRBV7-6 and J usage is TRBJ2-7; no clear D gene. The germline V gene encodes CDR1 SGHVS and CDR2 FNYEAQ. Trimming left V 3 bases short and J 1 base short, with 4 bases between. The CDR3 spans 12 residues. CDR3 residues: CASSLSSYEQYF. The CDR3 DNA follows: TGTGCCAGCAGCTTGTCGTCCTACGAGCAGTACTTC.

The V call is TRBV28, the J call TRBJ2-4, with D perhaps TRBD2 (6 bases). The germline gives CDR1 MDHEN, CDR2 SYDVKM. The CDR3 sequence is 14 residues long. Between the trimmed V and J ends, which lost 7 bases and 3 bases, there was a span of 13 bases. This CDR3 is CASIPGVGKNIQYF. DNA for the CDR3: TGTGCCAGCATCCCGGGAGTGGGCAAAAACATTCAGTACTTC.

The chain is built from TRBV7-2 and TRBJ1-3; 8 positions agree with TRBD1. V shed 5 bases, J shed 2 bases, and the junction held 5 bases outside the gene matches. CDR3 size: 15 residues. Germline V CDR1 and CDR2: SGHTA, FQGNSA. CDR3 coding DNA: TGTGCCAGCAGCCCCGGACAGGGTGCTGGAAACACCATATATTTT. Its protein is CASSPGQGAGNTIYF.

The chain has TRBV6-5 and TRBJ2-3; the match to TRBD2 covers 10 bases. The CDR3 runs to 14 residues. The V gene end was trimmed by 5 bases and the J gene end by 5 bases; junction bases not matched to a gene: 4. Germline-derived CDR1 and CDR2 are MNHEY and SVGAGI. Here the CDR3 DNA reads TGTGCCAGCAGTGGTCTAGCGGGGGAAGATACGCAGTATTTT. This encodes CASSGLAGEDTQYF.

The genes are TRBV6-6 and TRBJ2-1, with 8 bases matching TRBD2. V lost 4 bases to trimming and J lost 8 bases; unmatched junction nucleotides: 10. CDR3 length: 15 amino acids. CDR1 is MNHNY and CDR2 is SVGAGI in the germline V gene (reference sequence). The CDR3 DNA is TGTGCCAGCAGTTCCCGGGGTAGCGGGATCGATGAGCAGTTCTTC. Its protein product is CASSSRGSGIDEQFF.

The rearrangement joins TRBV7-6 to TRBJ1-2; TRBD1 is a possible D gene (5 bases). V shed 5 bases and J shed 7 bases, with 20 bases lying between them. This CDR3 region has 15 residues. The germline V gene has CDR1 SGHVS and CDR2 FNYEAQ. CDR3 sequence (DNA): TGTGCCAGCAGCCCCAACCAGGGTATGGAGGGTGGCTACACCTTC. Translating gives CASSPNQGMEGGYTF. The full variable domain, with the rest looked up from reference TRBV7-6 and TRBJ1-2, is GAGVSQSPRYKVTKRGQDVALRCDPISGHVSLYWYRQALGQGPEFLTYFNYEAQQDKSGLPNDRFSAERPEGSISTLTIQRTEQRDSAMYRCASSPNQGMEGGYTFGSGTRLTVV.